This T cell receptor beta chain stems from a study of Graves' ophthalmopathy and Graves' hyperthyroidism. About the study: Before any treatment was given, at initial diagnosis, peripheral blood was collected.

The CDR3 has 16 amino acids. V lost 6 bases, J lost 2 bases, and 6 bases stayed unmatched. In germline, CDR1 is MNHEY, CDR2 SVGAGI. In its sample, this clonotype was seen many times. Amplification of the TCR beta CDR3 regions used RNA transcripts (as template). The authors performed first-round RT-PCR with HTBI primers and then a second-round multiplex PCR. TCRdb re-derived calls from the multiplex PCR reads in MiXCR, one entry per CDR3 protein. There are under 350,000 distinct CDR3 sequences in the sample; under 20% occur only once, and over 9% lies in the top ten. Clinical symptoms, serum thyroxine, TRAb, thyroid ultrasound and orbital computed tomography formed the basis of diagnosis.

The chain uses TRBV6-5 and TRBJ2-6; 8 nucleotides line up with TRBD1. Source material: peripheral blood. This TCR was recovered from an adult man with Graves' ophthalmopathy. In DNA, the CDR3 is TGTGCCAGCAGCAGGGGGCTCCAAACTGGGGCCAACGTCCTGACTTTC. It translates to CASSRGLQTGANVLTF.